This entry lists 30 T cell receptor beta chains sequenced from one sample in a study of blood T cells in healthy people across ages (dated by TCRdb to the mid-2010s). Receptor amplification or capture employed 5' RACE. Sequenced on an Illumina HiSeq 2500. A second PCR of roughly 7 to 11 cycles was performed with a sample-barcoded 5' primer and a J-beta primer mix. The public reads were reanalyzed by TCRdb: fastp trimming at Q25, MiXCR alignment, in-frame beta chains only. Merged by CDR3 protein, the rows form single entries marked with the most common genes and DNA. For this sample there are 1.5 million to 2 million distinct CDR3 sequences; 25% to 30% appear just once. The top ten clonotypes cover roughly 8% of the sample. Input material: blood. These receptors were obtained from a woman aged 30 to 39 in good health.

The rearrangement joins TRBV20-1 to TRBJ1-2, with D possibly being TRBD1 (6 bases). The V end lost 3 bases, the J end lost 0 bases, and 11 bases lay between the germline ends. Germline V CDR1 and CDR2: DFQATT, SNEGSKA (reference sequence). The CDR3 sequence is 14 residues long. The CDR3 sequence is CSARGDISNYGYTF. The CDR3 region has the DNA TGCAGTGCTAGGGGGGACATATCTAACTATGGCTACACCTTC.

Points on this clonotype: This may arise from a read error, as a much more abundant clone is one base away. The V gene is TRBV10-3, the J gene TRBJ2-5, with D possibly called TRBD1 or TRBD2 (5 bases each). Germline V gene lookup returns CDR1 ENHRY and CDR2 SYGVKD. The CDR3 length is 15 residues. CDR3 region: CAISVLARDQKTQYF. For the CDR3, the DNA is TGTGCCATCAGTGTATTGGCCCGGGACCAAAAGACCCAGTACTTC.

CDR3 region: CASSSLPGPAGGSNEQFF. The CDR3 DNA is TGTGCCAGCAGCTCCCTACCTGGCCCAGCGGGAGGGAGTAATGAGCAGTTCTTC. This chain connects TRBV7-9 to TRBJ2-1, with TRBD2 matching 10 bases. V trimming: 4 bases; J trimming: 7 bases; junction bases outside the gene matches: 16. This CDR3 contains 18 residues. From germline, CDR1 is SEHNR and CDR2 FQNEAQ (reference sequence). Drawing the rest from reference TRBV7-9 and TRBJ2-1, the complete variable domain is DTGVSQNPRHKITKRGQNVTFRCDPISEHNRLYWYRQTLGQGPEFLTYFQNEAQLEKSRLLSDRFSAERPKGSFSTLEIQRTEQGDSAMYLCASSSLPGPAGGSNEQFFGPGTRLTVL.

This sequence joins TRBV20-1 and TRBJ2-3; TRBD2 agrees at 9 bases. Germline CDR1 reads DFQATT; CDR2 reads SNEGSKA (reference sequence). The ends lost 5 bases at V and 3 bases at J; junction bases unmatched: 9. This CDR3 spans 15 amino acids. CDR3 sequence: CSADAGTSRTDTQYF. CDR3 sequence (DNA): TGCAGTGCTGATGCCGGGACTAGCAGAACAGATACGCAGTATTTT.

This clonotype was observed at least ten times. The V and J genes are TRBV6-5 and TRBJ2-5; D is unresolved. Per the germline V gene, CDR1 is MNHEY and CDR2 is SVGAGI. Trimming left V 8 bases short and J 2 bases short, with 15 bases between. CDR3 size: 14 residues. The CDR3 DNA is TGTGCCAGCGTCCCCCCGGGCCAGCAAGAGACCCAGTACTTC. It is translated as CASVPPGQQETQYF.

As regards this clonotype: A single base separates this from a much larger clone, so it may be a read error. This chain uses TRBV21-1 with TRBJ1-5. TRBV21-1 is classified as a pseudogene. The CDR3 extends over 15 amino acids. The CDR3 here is CAGSRREFSNQPQHF. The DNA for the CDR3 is TGTGCCGGCAGCAGACGGGAGTTTAGCAATCAGCCCCAGCATTTT.

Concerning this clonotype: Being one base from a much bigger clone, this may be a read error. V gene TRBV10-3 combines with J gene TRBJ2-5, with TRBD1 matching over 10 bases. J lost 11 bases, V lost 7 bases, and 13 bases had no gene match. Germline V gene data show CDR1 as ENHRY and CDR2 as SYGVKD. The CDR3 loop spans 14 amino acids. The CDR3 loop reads CAIKGDRGSNEQYF. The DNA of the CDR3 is TGTGCCATCAAGGGGGACAGGGGATCCAATGAGCAGTACTTC.

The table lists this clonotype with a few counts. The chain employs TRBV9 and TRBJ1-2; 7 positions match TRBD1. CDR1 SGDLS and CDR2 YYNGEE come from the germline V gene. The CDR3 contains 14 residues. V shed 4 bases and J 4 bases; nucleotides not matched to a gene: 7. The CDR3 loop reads CASSPGDRAYGYTF. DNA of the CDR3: TGTGCCAGCAGCCCCGGGGACAGAGCCTATGGCTACACCTTC.

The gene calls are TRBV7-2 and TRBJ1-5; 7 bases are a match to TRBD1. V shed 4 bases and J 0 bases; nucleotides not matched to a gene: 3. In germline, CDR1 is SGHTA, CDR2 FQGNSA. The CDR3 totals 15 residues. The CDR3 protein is CASSSDRASNQPQHF. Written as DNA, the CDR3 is TGTGCCAGCAGCTCCGACAGGGCTAGCAATCAGCCCCAGCATTTT.

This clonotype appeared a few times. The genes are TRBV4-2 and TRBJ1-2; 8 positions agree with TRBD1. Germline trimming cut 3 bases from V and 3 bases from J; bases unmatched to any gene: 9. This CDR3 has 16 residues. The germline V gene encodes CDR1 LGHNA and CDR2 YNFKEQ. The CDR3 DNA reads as TGTGCCAGCAGCCAGAGAGGGCAGGGGGCTGACTATGGCTACACCTTC. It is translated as CASSQRGQGADYGYTF.

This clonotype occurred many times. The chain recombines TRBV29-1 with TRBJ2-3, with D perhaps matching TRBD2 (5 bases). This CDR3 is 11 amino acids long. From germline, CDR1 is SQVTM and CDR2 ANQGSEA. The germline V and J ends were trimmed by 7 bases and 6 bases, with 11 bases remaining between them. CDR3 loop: CSGLTGDTQYF. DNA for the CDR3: TGCAGCGGGCTAACGGGGGATACGCAGTATTTT.

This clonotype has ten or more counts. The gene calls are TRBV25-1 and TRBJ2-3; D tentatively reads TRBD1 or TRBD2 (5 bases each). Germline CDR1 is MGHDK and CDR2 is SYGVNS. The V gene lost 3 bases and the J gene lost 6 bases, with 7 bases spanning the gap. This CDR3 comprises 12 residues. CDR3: CASSEGVDTQYF. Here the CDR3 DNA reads TGTGCCAGCAGTGAGGGGGTTGATACGCAGTATTTT.

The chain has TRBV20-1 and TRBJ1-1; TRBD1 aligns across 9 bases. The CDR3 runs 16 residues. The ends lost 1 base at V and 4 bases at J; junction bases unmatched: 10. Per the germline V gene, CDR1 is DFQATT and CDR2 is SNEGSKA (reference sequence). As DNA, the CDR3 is TGCAGTGCTAGAGTTATTACAGGGGGCGGGGGCACTGAAGCTTTCTTT. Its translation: CSARVITGGGGTEAFF.

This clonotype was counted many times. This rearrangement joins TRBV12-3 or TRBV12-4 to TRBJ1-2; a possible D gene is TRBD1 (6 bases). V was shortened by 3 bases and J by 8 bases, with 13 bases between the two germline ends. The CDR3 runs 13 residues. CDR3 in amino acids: CASSFTGTSGYTF. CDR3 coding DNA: TGTGCCAGCAGTTTTACCGGGACATCGGGCTACACCTTC.

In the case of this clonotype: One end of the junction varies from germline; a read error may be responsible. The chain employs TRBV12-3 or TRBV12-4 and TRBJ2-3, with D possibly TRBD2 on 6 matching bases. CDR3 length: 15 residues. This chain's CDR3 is CASGNSGRRADTQYF. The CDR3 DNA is TGTGCCAGTGGTAATAGCGGAAGGCGCGCAGATACGCAATATTTT.

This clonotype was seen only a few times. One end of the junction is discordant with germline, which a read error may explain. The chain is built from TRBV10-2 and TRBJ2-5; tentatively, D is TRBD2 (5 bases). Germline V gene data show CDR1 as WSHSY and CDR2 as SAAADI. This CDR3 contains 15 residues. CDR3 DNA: TGCGCCAGCAGTGACAGACTACAGTACCAAGAGACCCGGTACTTC. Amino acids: CASSDRLQYQETRYF.

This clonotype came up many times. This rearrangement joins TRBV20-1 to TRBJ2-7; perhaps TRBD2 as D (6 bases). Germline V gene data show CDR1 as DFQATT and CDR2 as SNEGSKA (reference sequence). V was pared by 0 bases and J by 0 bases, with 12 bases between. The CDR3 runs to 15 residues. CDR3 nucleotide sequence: TGCAGTGCTAGAGAGGGGACTTCGAGCTCCTACGAGCAGTACTTC. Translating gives CSAREGTSSSYEQYF.

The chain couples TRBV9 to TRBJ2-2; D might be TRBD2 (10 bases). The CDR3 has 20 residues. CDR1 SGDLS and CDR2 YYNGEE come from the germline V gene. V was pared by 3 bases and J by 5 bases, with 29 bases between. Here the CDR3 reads CASSGGDRVALAGVTGELFF. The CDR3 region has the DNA TGTGCCAGCAGCGGAGGGGACAGGGTGGCCCTAGCGGGAGTTACCGGGGAGCTGTTTTTT.

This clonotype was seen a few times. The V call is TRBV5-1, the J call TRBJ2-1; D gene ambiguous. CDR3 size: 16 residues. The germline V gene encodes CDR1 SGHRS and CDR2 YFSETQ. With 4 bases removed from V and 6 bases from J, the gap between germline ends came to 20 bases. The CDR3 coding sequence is TGCGCCAGCAGCCCTGCGGACCTCTCCGAAGTCAATGAGCAGTTCTTC. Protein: CASSPADLSEVNEQFF.

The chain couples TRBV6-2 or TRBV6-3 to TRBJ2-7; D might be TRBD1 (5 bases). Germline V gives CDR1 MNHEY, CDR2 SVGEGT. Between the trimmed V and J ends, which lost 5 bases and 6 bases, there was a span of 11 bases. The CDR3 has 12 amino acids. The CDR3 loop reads CASSPGRCEQYF. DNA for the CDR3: TGTGCCAGCAGTCCAGGGCGCTGCGAGCAGTACTTC.

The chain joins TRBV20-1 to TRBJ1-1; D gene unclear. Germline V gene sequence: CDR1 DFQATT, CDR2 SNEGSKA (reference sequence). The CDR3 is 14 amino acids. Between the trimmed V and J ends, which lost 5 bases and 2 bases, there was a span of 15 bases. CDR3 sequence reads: CSAERGAANTEAFF. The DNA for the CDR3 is TGCAGTGCTGAACGTGGAGCGGCAAACACTGAAGCTTTCTTT.

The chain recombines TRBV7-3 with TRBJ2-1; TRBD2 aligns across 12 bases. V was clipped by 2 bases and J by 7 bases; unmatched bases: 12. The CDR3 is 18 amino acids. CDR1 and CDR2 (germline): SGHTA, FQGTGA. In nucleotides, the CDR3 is TGTGCCAGCAGCTTACTCGGTGAACGGACTAGCGGGGAGAATGAGCAGTTCTTC. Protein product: CASSLLGERTSGENEQFF.

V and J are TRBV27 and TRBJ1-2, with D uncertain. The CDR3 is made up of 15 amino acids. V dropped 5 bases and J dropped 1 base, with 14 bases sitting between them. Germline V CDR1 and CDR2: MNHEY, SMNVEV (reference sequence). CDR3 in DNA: TGTGCCAGCAGTCCCCATCAACAACGTAACTATGGCTACACCTTC. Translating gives CASSPHQQRNYGYTF.

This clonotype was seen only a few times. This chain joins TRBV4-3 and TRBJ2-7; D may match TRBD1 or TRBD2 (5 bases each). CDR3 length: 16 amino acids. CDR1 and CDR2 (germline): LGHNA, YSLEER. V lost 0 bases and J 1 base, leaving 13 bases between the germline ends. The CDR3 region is CASSQDGAAESYEQYF. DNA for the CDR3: TGCGCCAGCAGCCAAGATGGGGCAGCGGAATCCTACGAGCAGTACTTC.

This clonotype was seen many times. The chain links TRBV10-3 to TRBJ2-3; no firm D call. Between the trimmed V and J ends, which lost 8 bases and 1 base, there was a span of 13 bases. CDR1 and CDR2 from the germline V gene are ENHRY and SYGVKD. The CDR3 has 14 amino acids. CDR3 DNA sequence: TGTGCCATCTCCCCGGACCGCGGCACAGATACGCAGTATTTT. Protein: CAISPDRGTDTQYF.

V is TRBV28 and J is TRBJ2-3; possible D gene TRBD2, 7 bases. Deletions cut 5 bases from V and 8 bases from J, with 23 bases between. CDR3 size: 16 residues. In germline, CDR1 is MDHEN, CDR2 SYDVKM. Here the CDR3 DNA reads TGTGCCAGCAGTGCCCTAGTGGGGGGGCAGAGAGGTACGCAGTATTTT. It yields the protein CASSALVGGQRGTQYF.

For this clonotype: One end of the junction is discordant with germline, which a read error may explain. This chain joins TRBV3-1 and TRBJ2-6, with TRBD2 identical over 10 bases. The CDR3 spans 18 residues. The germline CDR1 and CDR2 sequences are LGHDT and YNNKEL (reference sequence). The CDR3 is CASSPIAGGDSGANVRTF. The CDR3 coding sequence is TGTGCCAGCAGCCCAATAGCGGGGGGCGACTCTGGGGCCAACGTCCGGACTTTC. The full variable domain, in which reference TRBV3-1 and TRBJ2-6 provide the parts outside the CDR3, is DTAVSQTPKYLVTQMGNDKSIKCEQNLGHDTMYWYKQDSKKFLKIMFSYNNKELIINETVPNRFSPKSPDKAHLNLHINSLELGDSAVYFCASSPIAGGDSGANVRTFGAGSRLTVL.

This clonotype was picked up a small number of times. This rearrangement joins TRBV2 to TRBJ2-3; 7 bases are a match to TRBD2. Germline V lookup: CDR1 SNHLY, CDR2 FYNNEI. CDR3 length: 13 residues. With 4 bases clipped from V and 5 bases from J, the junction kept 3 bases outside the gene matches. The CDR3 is CASSAGEGDTQYF. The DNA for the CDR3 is TGTGCCAGCAGTGCTGGGGAGGGAGATACGCAGTATTTT.

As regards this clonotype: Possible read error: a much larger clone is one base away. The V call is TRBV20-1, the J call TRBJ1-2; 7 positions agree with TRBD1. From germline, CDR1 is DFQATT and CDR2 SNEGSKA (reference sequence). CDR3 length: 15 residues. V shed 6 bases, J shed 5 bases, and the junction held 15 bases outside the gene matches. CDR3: CSARDSGPPLYGYTF. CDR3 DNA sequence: TGCAGTGCCCGGGACAGCGGACCCCCCTTATATGGCTACACCTTC.

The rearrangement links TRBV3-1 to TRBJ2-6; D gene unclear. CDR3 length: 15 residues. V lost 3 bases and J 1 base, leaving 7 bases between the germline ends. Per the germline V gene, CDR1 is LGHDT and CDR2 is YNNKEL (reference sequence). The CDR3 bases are TGTGCCAGCAGCCATGACGGATCTGGGGCCAACGTCCTGACTTTC. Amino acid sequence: CASSHDGSGANVLTF.